The rows below give T cell receptor beta chains drawn from one sample of a study of healthy donors' naive CD4 and CD8 T cells. A single record per CDR3 protein comes from TCRdb applying MiXCR to the reads. The table includes about 180,000 distinct CDR3 sequences, 65% to 75% detected once. The sample consisted of naive CD4+ and CD8+ T cells sorted from blood, pooled from several donors. These TCRs come from a pool of human donors in good health; the sample pools cells from several healthy donors. The CDR3 runs from the conserved cysteine through the conserved F or W. D genes are given only for firm matches.

d_gene	v_gene	j_gene	CDR3aa
TRBD2	TRBV10-3	TRBJ2-3	CAISDRGSGSTAQYF
TRBD2	TRBV27	TRBJ2-4	CASSSGRLGTGNIQHF
NA	TRBV28	TRBJ2-1	CASNIGVGWNEQFF
TRBD1	TRBV11-2	TRBJ1-3	CASSSRTGGSGNTIYF
NA	TRBV15	TRBJ1-3	CATSRDLGDPGNTIYF
NA	TRBV12-3/TRBV12-4	TRBJ2-4	CASSQNPGGGNIQYF
TRBD1	TRBV27	TRBJ2-7	CASSPGQAYYEQYF
NA	TRBV6-5	TRBJ1-5	CASRAAINQPQHF
NA	TRBV29-1	TRBJ2-1	CSVVDVHEQFF
TRBD2	TRBV18	TRBJ2-1	CASSAGTSENNEQFF
TRBD2	TRBV29-1	TRBJ2-7	CSVREAGDSYEQYF
NA	TRBV2	TRBJ2-3	CASSDPGRADTQYF
NA	TRBV6-2/TRBV6-3	TRBJ2-1	CASSPWTAAYNEQFF
NA	TRBV15	TRBJ1-1	CATSRAGISAEAFF
NA	TRBV12-3/TRBV12-4	TRBJ2-7	CASSFGFMADEQYF
NA	TRBV29-1	TRBJ2-7	CSVTHSYEQYF
NA	TRBV29-1	TRBJ1-1	CSVYRGYEAFF